This is a list of T cell receptor beta chains from one sample in a study of T cells after yellow fever vaccination. One entry per CDR3 protein, called by TCRdb with MiXCR from the 5' RACE reads. The sample holds hundreds of thousands of distinct CDR3 sequences; 15% to 20% are singletons and the top ten take 18%. The specimen was PBMCs, collected before the yellow fever booster vaccination. The receptors here all came from a man in his late teens or twenties who received the YFV17D yellow fever vaccine. The CDR3 runs from the conserved cysteine through the conserved F or W. D genes are given only for firm matches. Expanded clones are given a class, and other clones once, few, many or no size at all.

j_gene,v_gene,d_gene,abundance,CDR3aa,CDR3nt
TRBJ2-3,TRBV9,-,-,CASSSTWSTQYF,TGTGCCAGCAGCTCTACGTGGAGTACGCAGTATTTT
TRBJ1-2,TRBV6-5,-,-,CASSRGQAFGYTF,TGTGCCAGCAGCCGGGGTCAGGCGTTCGGCTACACCTTC
TRBJ2-1,TRBV20-1,-,-,CSCTGYNEQFF,TGCAGCTGTACCGGGTACAATGAGCAGTTCTTC
TRBJ2-7,TRBV14,TRBD1,-,CASSRGQGAPTYEQYF,TGTGCCAGCAGCCGGGGACAGGGGGCTCCCACCTACGAGCAGTACTTC
TRBJ2-3,TRBV7-3,-,once,CASSDPTADTQYF,TGTGCCAGCAGCGACCCCACCGCAGATACGCAGTATTTT
TRBJ1-1,TRBV6-5,-,-,CASSYSFIGLNTEAFF,TGTGCCAGCAGTTACTCGTTCATAGGTCTGAACACTGAAGCTTTCTTT
TRBJ2-1,TRBV5-1,TRBD2,many,CASSFGLAPNEQFF,TGCGCCAGCAGCTTCGGACTAGCCCCCAATGAGCAGTTCTTC
TRBJ1-2,TRBV7-2,TRBD1,many,CASQGDGYGYTF,TGTGCCAGTCAGGGGGACGGCTATGGCTACACCTTC
TRBJ2-3,TRBV5-1,-,-,CASTGSLVDTQYF,TGCGCCAGCACGGGAAGCCTTGTAGATACGCAGTATTTT
TRBJ2-3,TRBV12-3/TRBV12-4,-,-,CASRSTGTDTQYF,TGTGCCAGCAGGTCTACAGGGACAGATACGCAGTATTTT
TRBJ1-2,TRBV12-3/TRBV12-4,TRBD1,-,CASSYLDRVSYGYTF,TGTGCCAGCAGTTACCTGGACAGGGTGAGCTATGGCTACACCTTC
TRBJ2-5,TRBV10-3,-,-,CAISEGQPSQETQYF,TGTGCCATCAGTGAGGGTCAACCAAGCCAAGAGACCCAGTACTTC
TRBJ2-6,TRBV10-3,TRBD2,-,CAISDWEASGGSGANVLTF,TGTGCCATCAGTGATTGGGAGGCTAGCGGGGGATCTGGGGCCAACGTCCTGACTTTC
TRBJ2-3,TRBV9,TRBD1,-,CASSARGQRTDTQYF,TGTGCCAGCAGCGCCAGGGGGCAGCGCACAGATACGCAGTATTTT
TRBJ2-4,TRBV20-1,-,few,CSAPRRGNLGKNIQYF,TGCAGTGCCCCACGCCGAGGGAATTTAGGCAAAAACATTCAGTACTTC
TRBJ2-1,TRBV12-3/TRBV12-4,-,many,CASTAPAGGLHNEQFF,TGTGCCAGCACCGCCCCAGCCGGGGGGCTGCACAATGAGCAGTTCTTC
TRBJ1-6,TRBV20-1,TRBD1,few,CSASGTGSSPLHF,TGCAGTGCTAGTGGGACAGGGAGTTCACCCCTCCACTTT
TRBJ2-1,TRBV4-3,TRBD1,-,CASSLEGQGGYNEQFF,TGCGCCAGCAGCCTAGAGGGACAGGGAGGGTACAATGAGCAGTTCTTC
TRBJ2-5,TRBV6-5,TRBD2,few,CASGGSGRYQETQYF,TGTGCCAGCGGTGGAAGCGGGAGGTACCAAGAGACCCAGTACTTC
TRBJ2-3,TRBV4-3,-,-,CASSKGTESTDTQYF,TGCGCCAGCAGCAAAGGTACAGAAAGCACAGATACGCAGTATTTT
TRBJ1-6,TRBV6-6,TRBD1,-,CASSWTGNSPLHF,TGTGCCAGCAGCTGGACAGGCAATTCACCCCTCCACTTT
TRBJ2-7,TRBV4-3,-,-,CASSQDGGLAAEQYF,TGCGCCAGCAGCCAAGATGGCGGACTTGCTGCCGAGCAGTACTTC
TRBJ2-1,TRBV27,TRBD1,few,CASSLFGTGALNEQFF,TGTGCCAGCAGTTTATTCGGTACAGGGGCCCTGAATGAGCAGTTCTTC
TRBJ2-7,TRBV5-1,-,few,CASSLEVGESEQYF,TGCGCCAGCAGCTTGGAGGTTGGGGAAAGCGAGCAGTACTTC
TRBJ2-5,TRBV29-1,-,-,CSQKVGWETQYF,TGCAGCCAAAAAGTGGGGTGGGAGACCCAGTACTTC
TRBJ2-1,TRBV4-2,TRBD2,few,CASTTSGGWDEQFF,TGTGCCAGTACCACTAGCGGGGGGTGGGATGAGCAGTTCTTC
TRBJ2-5,TRBV20-1,-,-,CSATGWETQYF,TGCAGTGCTACAGGGTGGGAGACCCAGTACTTC
TRBJ2-1,TRBV3-1,TRBD2,-,CASSQVVGRGSGDNEQFF,TGTGCCAGCAGCCAAGTAGTTGGGCGGGGGTCGGGTGACAATGAGCAGTTCTTC
TRBJ2-2,TRBV20-1,-,few,CSARRGGGNTGELFF,TGCAGTGCCCGGAGGGGGGGGGGGAACACCGGGGAGCTGTTTTTT
TRBJ2-3,TRBV5-6,-,few,CASSLVVSTDTQYF,TGTGCCAGCAGCTTGGTAGTGAGCACAGATACGCAGTATTTT
TRBJ1-3,TRBV6-5,TRBD1,-,CASSSTPGQGISGNTIYF,TGTGCCAGCAGTTCAACTCCGGGACAGGGGATCTCTGGAAACACCATATATTTT
TRBJ1-1,TRBV12-3/TRBV12-4,-,many,CASSSQGYGGAFF,TGTGCCAGCAGTTCCCAGGGGTATGGTGGGGCTTTCTTT
TRBJ2-5,TRBV7-3,-,few,CASSLGGRSVQETQYF,TGTGCCAGCAGCTTAGGGGGACGTTCAGTCCAAGAGACCCAGTACTTC
TRBJ2-1,TRBV20-1,TRBD2,few,CSASSSSGGGHEQFF,TGCAGTGCTAGCTCTAGTAGCGGGGGTGGCCATGAGCAGTTCTTC
TRBJ2-2,TRBV12-3/TRBV12-4,-,-,CASSLEFRVTGELFF,TGTGCCAGCAGTCTTGAGTTTCGAGTCACCGGGGAGCTGTTTTTT
TRBJ2-4,TRBV18,TRBD2,few,CASSPRGIKNIQYF,TGTGCCAGCTCACCGCGGGGGATCAAAAACATTCAGTACTTC
TRBJ2-5,TRBV20-1,-,few,CSASTVSVETQYF,TGCAGTGCCTCAACAGTGTCCGTGGAGACCCAGTACTTC
TRBJ2-5,TRBV5-1,TRBD1,-,CASSARQGPETQYF,TGCGCCAGCAGCGCAAGACAGGGGCCAGAGACCCAGTACTTC
TRBJ1-4,TRBV4-1,-,-,CASSQDVASVRLFF,TGCGCCAGCAGCCAAGATGTGGCCTCCGTAAGACTGTTTTTT
TRBJ2-7,TRBV4-1,-,-,CASSQAPGHDYEQYF,TGCGCCAGCAGCCAAGCCCCCGGGCATGACTACGAGCAGTACTTC
TRBJ2-3,TRBV10-3,TRBD2,-,CAISERVAGPPDTQYF,TGTGCCATCAGTGAGCGCGTAGCGGGGCCCCCAGATACGCAGTATTTT
TRBJ1-2,TRBV7-9,-,many,CASSRGGGYGYTF,TGTGCCAGCAGCCGCGGAGGCGGCTATGGCTACACCTTC
TRBJ2-5,TRBV20-1,-,-,CSARTFLETQYF,TGCAGTGCTAGAACCTTTTTGGAGACCCAGTACTTC
TRBJ1-1,TRBV28,TRBD1,-,CASSFPGTGGIEAFF,TGTGCCAGCAGTTTTCCCGGGACAGGGGGAATTGAAGCTTTCTTT
TRBJ1-1,TRBV12-3/TRBV12-4,-,many,CASSRTGGTEAFF,TGTGCCAGCAGCCGGACCGGGGGCACTGAAGCTTTCTTT
TRBJ2-1,TRBV14,-,-,CASSPDSWYNEQFF,TGTGCCAGCAGCCCCGACAGCTGGTACAATGAGCAGTTCTTC
TRBJ2-2,TRBV6-6,-,-,CASSYVDFGTGELFF,TGTGCCAGCAGTTACGTCGACTTCGGAACCGGGGAGCTGTTTTTT
TRBJ2-3,TRBV5-1,-,-,CASSLLGSPTDTQYF,TGCGCCAGCAGCTTGTTAGGTAGCCCCACAGATACGCAGTATTTT
TRBJ1-3,TRBV4-3,-,-,CASSQDPRSLQNF,TGCGCCAGCAGCCAAGATCCCAGGTCCCTCCAGAATTTT
TRBJ2-5,TRBV5-1,TRBD1,-,CASSFQLTGGQETQYF,TGCGCCAGCAGCTTCCAACTGACAGGGGGCCAAGAGACCCAGTACTTC
TRBJ1-1,TRBV5-1,-,few,CASSPSSSDTEAFF,TGCGCCAGCAGCCCGAGCTCGAGTGACACTGAAGCTTTCTTT
TRBJ1-4,TRBV9,-,-,CASSVGGGVGEKLFF,TGTGCCAGCAGCGTAGGAGGAGGGGTCGGGGAAAAACTGTTTTTT
TRBJ1-1,TRBV5-1,-,few,CASNWDGLNTEAFF,TGCGCCAGCAACTGGGACGGCCTGAACACTGAAGCTTTCTTT
TRBJ1-1,TRBV7-9,-,-,CASSLIQGLDTEAFF,TGTGCCAGCAGCTTAATTCAGGGATTGGACACTGAAGCTTTCTTT
TRBJ2-3,TRBV5-1,-,many,CASRERPSTDTQYF,TGCGCCAGCAGGGAACGTCCTAGCACAGATACGCAGTATTTT
TRBJ1-2,TRBV7-9,-,-,CASSLDQGRVYGYTF,TGTGCCAGCAGCTTAGATCAGGGCCGGGTTTATGGCTACACCTTC
TRBJ2-1,TRBV18,-,few,CASSPPGYNEQFF,TGTGCCAGCTCACCACCGGGATACAATGAGCAGTTCTTC
TRBJ2-2,TRBV6-5,-,few,CASSYSRTWELFF,TGTGCCAGCAGTTACTCGAGGACCTGGGAGCTGTTTTTT
TRBJ2-7,TRBV12-3/TRBV12-4,-,few,CASSLVLNEQYF,TGTGCCAGCAGTCTTGTGTTGAACGAGCAGTACTTC
TRBJ1-1,TRBV2,-,-,CASRLQGPEAFF,TGTGCCAGTAGACTTCAGGGTCCTGAAGCTTTCTTT